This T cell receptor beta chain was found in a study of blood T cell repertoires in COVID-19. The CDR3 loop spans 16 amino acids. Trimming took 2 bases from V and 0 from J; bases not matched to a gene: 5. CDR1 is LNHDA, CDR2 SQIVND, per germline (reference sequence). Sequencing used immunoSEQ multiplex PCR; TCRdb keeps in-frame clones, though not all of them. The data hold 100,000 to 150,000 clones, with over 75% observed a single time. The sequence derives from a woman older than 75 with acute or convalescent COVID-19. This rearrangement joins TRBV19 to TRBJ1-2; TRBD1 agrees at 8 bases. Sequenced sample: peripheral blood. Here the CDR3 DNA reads TGTGCCAGTAGTATATCAACAGGGGGATCTAACTATGGCTACACCTTC. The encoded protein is CASSISTGGSNYGYTF.